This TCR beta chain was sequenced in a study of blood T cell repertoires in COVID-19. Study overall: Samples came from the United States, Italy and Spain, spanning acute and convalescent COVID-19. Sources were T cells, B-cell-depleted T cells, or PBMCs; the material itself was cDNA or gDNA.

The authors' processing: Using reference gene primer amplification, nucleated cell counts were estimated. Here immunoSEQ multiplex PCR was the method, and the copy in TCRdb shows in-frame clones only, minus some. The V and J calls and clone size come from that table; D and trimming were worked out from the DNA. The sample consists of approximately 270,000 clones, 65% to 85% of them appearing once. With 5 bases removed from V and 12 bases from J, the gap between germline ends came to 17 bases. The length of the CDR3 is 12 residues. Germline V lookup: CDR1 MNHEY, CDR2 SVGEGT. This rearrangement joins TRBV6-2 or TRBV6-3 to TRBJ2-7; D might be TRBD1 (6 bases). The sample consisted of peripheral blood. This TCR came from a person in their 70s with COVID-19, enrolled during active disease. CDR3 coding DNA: TGTGCCAGCAGTACTCCGGGACATTTTCCGTACTTC. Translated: CASSTPGHFPYF.